The source of this T cell receptor beta chain is a study of STAT3 mutations in large granular lymphocyte leukemia. Looking at the study overall: Among longitudinally sequenced T-LGLL patients, roughly half had canonical activating STAT3 mutations detected. Notes on the study in general: In T-cell large granular lymphocyte leukemia, about half of patients showed multiple immunodominant subclonotypes. Some patients had persisting codominant clonotypes that could mask small clones. In several patients, dominant TCR clone burden exceeded STAT3 mutant burden, suggesting STAT3 mutation arose secondarily.

Per germline, CDR1 LNHNV and CDR2 YYDKDF (reference sequence). The CDR3 covers 14 residues. Trimming left V 5 bases short and J 5 bases short, with 12 bases between. The repertoire was sequenced with immunoSEQ multiplex PCR; TCRdb's copy has only in-frame clones and lacks some. Of 1,300 to 1,500 clones in the sample, almost 70% were seen once. Only a few counts were recorded for this clone. Its cognate antigen is unknown. The TCR comes from a woman between 65 and 79 years old with T-cell large granular lymphocyte leukemia. Some clones in this sample may be carry-over from other donors' samples. V usage is TRBV15 and J usage is TRBJ1-4; possible D gene TRBD1, 5 bases. The specimen was peripheral blood mononuclear cells. The CDR3: CATSGGGANEKLFF. The CDR3 DNA reads TGTGCCACCAGCGGGGGAGGGGCCAATGAAAAACTGTTTTTT. Complete variable domain (other parts from reference TRBV15 and TRBJ1-4): DAMVIQNPRYQVTQFGKPVTLSCSQTLNHNVMYWYQQKSSQAPKLLFHYYDKDFNNEADTPDNFQSRRPNTSFCFLDIRSPGLGDTAMYLCATSGGGANEKLFFGSGTQLSVL.